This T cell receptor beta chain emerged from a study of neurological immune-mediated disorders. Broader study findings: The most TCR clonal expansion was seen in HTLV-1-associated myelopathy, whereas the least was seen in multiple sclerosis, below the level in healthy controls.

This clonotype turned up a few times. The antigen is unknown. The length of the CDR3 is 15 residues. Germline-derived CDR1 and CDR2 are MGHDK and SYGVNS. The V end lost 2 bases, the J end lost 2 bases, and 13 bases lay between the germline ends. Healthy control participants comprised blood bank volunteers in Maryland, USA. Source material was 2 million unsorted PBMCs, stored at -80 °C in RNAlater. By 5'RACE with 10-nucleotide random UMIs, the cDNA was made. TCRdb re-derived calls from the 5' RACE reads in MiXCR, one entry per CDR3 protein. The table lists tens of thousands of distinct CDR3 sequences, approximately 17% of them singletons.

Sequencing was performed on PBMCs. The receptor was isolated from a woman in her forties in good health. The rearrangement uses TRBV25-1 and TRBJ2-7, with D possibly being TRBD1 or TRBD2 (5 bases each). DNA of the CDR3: TGTGCCAGCAGTGAACAGGGTACCGGGGCCTACGAGCAGTACTTC. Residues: CASSEQGTGAYEQYF.